The sequence of this T cell receptor beta chain was determined in a study of CD8+CD57+ T cells in acquired aplastic anemia (dated 2018 in TCRdb). General notes on the study: On average, sorted CD4+ and CD8+ cells yielded 3 to 4 ug of extracted DNA, with a range of roughly 0.18 to 30 ug. CD8+CD57+ expansion was defined as a frequency above the mean frequency observed in healthy subjects. Summary of the overall study and its limitations: Around 28 CD8+ CDR3 sequences were found to be shared between patients and controls, but these sequences appeared to be highly expressed in patients and within the immunodominant clones of the patients. Patients and healthy controls showed no significant difference in CD8+ Simpson's diversity (P=0.060).

The CDR3, from cysteine to phenylalanine, totals 15 residues. Only CDR3 DNA remains: 45 bases, in frame from the first base. The germline V gene provides CDR1 KGHDR and CDR2 SFDVKD. The V end gives up 3 bases and the J end 3 bases, leaving 4 bases in the junction not matched to a gene. With respect to this clonotype: Its antigen has not been determined. Base qualities are missing; no much larger clone stands one base away.

Flow cytometry had shown CD8+CD57+ cell expansion in the patients selected for sequencing. Every patient had a diagnosis of severe acquired aplastic anemia based on International Study of Aplastic Anemia and Agranulocytosis and Camitta criteria. No therapy had been received by the patients at the time of blood sampling. The study deep-sequenced TCR repertoires of sorted CD4+ and CD8+ blood T cells from severe aplastic anemia patients and healthy subjects. Patients were enrolled under clinicaltrials.gov protocols 00001620, 01623167, 00001397, 00071045, 00081523 and 00961064 in the USA. Ficoll-Paque density gradient centrifugation was used to isolate peripheral blood mononuclear cells. Before DNA extraction, CD4+ and CD8+ T cells were sorted with FACS or magnetic beads. Genomic DNA served as template for TCR beta VDJ combination and CDR3 sequence profiling. TCR repertoire sequencing was run on an Illumina HiSeq 2000. Per the source publication's procedure: TRBV/TRBJ rearrangement plots, CDR3 size and DJ length profiles, and Simpson's diversity index were used to evaluate the repertoires. The most abundant DNA sequence in the deep sequencing data was taken as the immunodominant clone. CDR3 amino acid sequences were screened for sharing across subjects and were compared with published repertoires and the VDJdb database. TCRdb reran the public reads through fastp at Q25 and MiXCR, keeping productive beta chains. Rows are unified per CDR3 protein, each entry keeping the most common DNA and genes. TCRdb, rather than the study authors, made the V and J calls. The table for this sample lists approximately 57,000 distinct CDR3 sequences; around 60% of them were counted only once. The ten largest clones capture roughly 15% of the sample.

Material for sequencing was sorted CD4+, CD8+, or CD8+CD57+ T cells (not recorded which) from PBMCs. The sequence was obtained from a human donor with aplastic anemia. The chain joins TRBV24-1 to TRBJ2-3, with 8 bases in between that match TRBD1. This receptor has the CDR3 CATSDRGQGTDTQYF. The nucleotides are TGTGCCACCAGTGATCGCGGACAGGGAACAGATACGCAGTATTTT.